This T cell receptor (beta chain) was identified in a study of T cell changes during pregnancy in multiple sclerosis. Generated by immunoSEQ multiplex PCR, the TCRdb table keeps only in-frame clones and is missing some. The sample has about 110,000 clones; approximately 90% are singletons. Looked up from germline, CDR1 is MDHEN and CDR2 is SYDVKM. Trimming left V 9 bases short and J 4 bases short, with 13 bases between. This CDR3 has 12 residues. This chain uses TRBV28 with TRBJ2-7, with TRBD2 as a possible D gene (6 bases). The receptor was isolated from a female donor with multiple sclerosis, enrolled in a pregnancy study. The sample was peripheral blood, taken after pregnancy. The CDR3 region has the DNA TGTGCCAGTGGGGGGACCGCTTACGAGCAGTACTTC. Its translation: CASGGTAYEQYF.